The clone carrying this TCR beta chain has at least ten counts. Its cognate antigen is unknown. Mismatch with germline at one junction end may stem from a read error. The germline V gene encodes CDR1 MNHEY and CDR2 SVGAGI. This CDR3 has 13 residues. This sample stems from a study of T cells after yellow fever vaccination. Study in general: Fractions low in cell number were prepared with SMART-Seq v4 Ultra Low Input.

Study-wide findings and caveats: There was a small share of clonotypes that showed up in both the CD4 and CD8 compartments. Re-detected after boosting: most primary clones, around 96% of CD4 and about 85% of CD8.

In making TCR cDNA, 5'RACE template switching added a universal primer site and UMIs to it. TCRdb analysed the 5' RACE reads with MiXCR anew, one entry per CDR3 protein. The table lists under 200,000 distinct CDR3 sequences, around 7% of them singletons. This material consisted of CD4+ T cells sorted from PBMCs, taken 4 to 6 days after the first yellow fever vaccination. The receptor was isolated from a man between 18 and 35 years old who received the YFV17D yellow fever vaccine. J is TRBJ2-1 and V is TRBV6-5; TRBD2 matches at 8 bases. The CDR3 sequence is CASSRNRGGELFF. The CDR3, as DNA: TGTGCCAGCAGCCGAAACCGGGGGGGTGAGCTGTTCTTC.